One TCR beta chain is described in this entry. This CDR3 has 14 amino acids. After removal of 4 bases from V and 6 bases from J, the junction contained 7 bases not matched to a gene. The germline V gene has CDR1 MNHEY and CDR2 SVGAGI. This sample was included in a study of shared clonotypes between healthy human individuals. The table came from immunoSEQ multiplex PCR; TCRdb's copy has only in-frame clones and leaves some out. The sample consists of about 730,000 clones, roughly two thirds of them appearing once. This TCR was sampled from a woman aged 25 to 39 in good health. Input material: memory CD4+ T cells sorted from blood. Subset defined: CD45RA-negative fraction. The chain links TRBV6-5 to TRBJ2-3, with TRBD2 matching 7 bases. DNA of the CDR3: TGTGCCAGCAGTTTGAGCGGGAAAAGCGATACGCAGTATTTT. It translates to CASSLSGKSDTQYF.